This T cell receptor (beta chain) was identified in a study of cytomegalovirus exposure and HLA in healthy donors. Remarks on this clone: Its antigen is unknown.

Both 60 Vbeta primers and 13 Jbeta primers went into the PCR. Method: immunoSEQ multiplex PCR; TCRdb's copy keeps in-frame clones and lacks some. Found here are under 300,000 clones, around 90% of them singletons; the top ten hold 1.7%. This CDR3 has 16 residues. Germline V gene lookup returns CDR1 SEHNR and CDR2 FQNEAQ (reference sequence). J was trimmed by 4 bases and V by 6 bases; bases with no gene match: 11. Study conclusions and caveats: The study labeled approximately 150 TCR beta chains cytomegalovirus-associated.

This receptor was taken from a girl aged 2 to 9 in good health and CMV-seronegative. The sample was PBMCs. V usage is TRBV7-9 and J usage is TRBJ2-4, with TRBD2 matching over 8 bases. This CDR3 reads CASSNGGGRGKNIQYF. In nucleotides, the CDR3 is TGTGCCAGCAGTAACGGGGGGGGCAGGGGAAAAAACATTCAGTACTTC.